Listed below are T cell receptor beta chains from one sample, sequenced in a study of T cell repertoires in MIS-A myocarditis. Produced via immunoSEQ multiplex PCR; TCRdb's table is partial and in-frame only. The table records roughly 15,000 clones, around 74% of them present only once. Sequences were obtained from left ventricle heart tissue obtained at autopsy. These receptors came from a man younger than 30 with fulminant myocarditis from multisystem inflammatory syndrome in adults (MIS-A) after COVID-19. Both conserved end residues are part of each CDR3. The D gene is left open where the match is weak. Clone sizes are given selectively: once, few, many, or a class where the clone is expanded.

clone size	V gene	J gene	D gene	CDR3 protein	CDR3 DNA
NA	TRBV5-1	TRBJ2-2	NA	CASSLEGSTGELFF	TGCGCCAGCAGCTTGGAAGGGAGCACCGGGGAGCTGTTTTTT
few	TRBV2	TRBJ1-4	NA	CASSEVSANEKLFF	TGTGCCAGCAGTGAAGTCTCGGCAAATGAAAAACTGTTTTTT
NA	TRBV10-3	TRBJ1-1	NA	CAIGSGRGNTEAFF	TGTGCCATCGGGTCGGGGAGAGGGAACACTGAAGCTTTCTTT
NA	TRBV29-1	TRBJ1-3	NA	CSAVDGVSSGNTIYF	TGCAGCGCTGTGGACGGAGTGAGCTCTGGAAACACCATATATTTT
NA	TRBV5-4	TRBJ1-1	NA	CASSLGGANTEAFF	TGTGCCAGCAGCTTGGGCGGCGCAAACACTGAAGCTTTCTTT
NA	TRBV15	TRBJ2-7	TRBD1	CATSSESQGKEQYF	TGTGCCACCAGCAGCGAATCACAGGGGAAGGAGCAGTACTTC
NA	TRBV28	TRBJ1-4	NA	CASRPNEGGRTNEKLFF	TGTGCCAGCAGGCCCAACGAGGGGGGCCGGACTAATGAAAAACTGTTTTTT
NA	TRBV7-2	TRBJ2-3	TRBD1	CASSLDRADTQYF	TGTGCCAGCAGCTTGGACAGGGCAGATACGCAGTATTTT
NA	TRBV5-6	TRBJ1-1	NA	CASSPPSGGPNTEAFF	TGTGCCAGCAGCCCCCCCTCGGGGGGGCCGAACACTGAAGCTTTCTTT
NA	TRBV15	TRBJ1-6	NA	CATSLDQGHPLHF	TGTGCCACCAGCCTAGACCAGGGACATCCCCTCCACTTT
NA	TRBV7-7	TRBJ1-3	NA	CASSPSTGPGNTIYF	TGTGCTAGCAGCCCGAGTACAGGGCCAGGAAACACCATATATTTT
NA	TRBV6-5	TRBJ2-7	NA	CASSSGTRDEQYF	TGTGCCAGCAGTTCAGGGACTCGGGATGAGCAGTACTTC
NA	TRBV28	TRBJ2-1	NA	CASSLLLGSNEQFF	TGTGCCAGCAGTTTATTGCTCGGCAGCAATGAGCAGTTCTTC
once	TRBV30	TRBJ2-7	NA	CACHRRSYEQYF	TGTGCCTGCCACAGGAGGTCCTACGAGCAGTACTTC
NA	TRBV28	TRBJ1-2	NA	CASSRPGDEKSYGYTF	TGTGCCAGCAGCCGACCCGGGGATGAAAAATCCTATGGCTACACCTTC
few	TRBV5-6	TRBJ1-1	NA	CASSYLTEAFF	TGTGCCAGCAGCTACCTAACTGAAGCTTTCTTT